The 17 T cell receptor beta chains reported below all come from one sample, sequenced in a study of blood T cell repertoires in COVID-19. Using immunoSEQ multiplex PCR, the repertoire was profiled, and TCRdb retains in-frame clones only, with some absent. Of about 72,000 clones listed, 85% to 90% are singletons. What was sequenced was peripheral blood. All receptors derive from a man aged 70-80 years with active or convalescent COVID-19.

The V and J genes are TRBV12-3 or TRBV12-4 and TRBJ1-5; no clear D. The CDR3 sequence is 12 residues long. V was shortened by 6 bases and J by 6 bases, with 9 bases between the two germline ends. The CDR3 bases are TGTGCCAGCAGGGCGGCTGTTCAGCCCCAGCATTTT. Translated, it gives CASRAAVQPQHF.

The chain recombines TRBV6-6 with TRBJ1-1; D perhaps matches TRBD1 (6 bases). The CDR3 runs 15 residues. Between the trimmed V and J ends, which lost 7 bases and 4 bases, there was a span of 19 bases. Per germline, CDR1 MNHNY and CDR2 SVGAGI (reference sequence). The CDR3 region has the DNA TGTGCCAGCAACCAATGGACAGTAGCTGTCACTGAAGCTTTCTTT. Amino acid sequence: CASNQWTVAVTEAFF.

The chain employs TRBV19 and TRBJ1-6; TRBD1 agrees at 9 bases. V trimming: 3 bases; J trimming: 7 bases; junction bases outside the gene matches: 7. CDR1 and CDR2 (germline): LNHDA, SQIVND (reference sequence). The CDR3 consists of 16 residues. CDR3 loop: CASSISRTGVNSPLHF. As DNA, the CDR3 is TGTGCCAGTAGTATCTCACGGACAGGGGTGAATTCACCCCTCCACTTT. Using reference TRBV19 and TRBJ1-6 for the parts outside the CDR3, the full variable domain is DGGITQSPKYLFRKEGQNVTLSCEQNLNHDAMYWYRQDPGQGLRLIYYSQIVNDFQKGDIAEGYSVSREKKESFPLTVTSAQKNPTAFYLCASSISRTGVNSPLHFGNGTRLTVT.

The chain combines TRBV7-2 with TRBJ1-1; D not certain. Trimming removed 5 bases from V and 2 bases from J, with 6 bases in between. CDR3 length: 12 amino acids. In germline, CDR1 is SGHTA, CDR2 FQGNSA. The CDR3 DNA reads TGTGCCAGCAGCCCTCGTAACACTGAAGCTTTCTTT. Translating gives CASSPRNTEAFF. Full variable domain (outside the CDR3, taken from reference TRBV7-2 and TRBJ1-1): GAGVSQSPSNKVTEKGKDVELRCDPISGHTALYWYRQSLGQGLEFLIYFQGNSAPDKSGLPSDRFSAERTGGSVSTLTIQRTQQEDSAVYLCASSPRNTEAFFGQGTRLTVV.

The chain combines TRBV9 with TRBJ2-7; 8 nucleotides align to TRBD2. V was clipped by 0 bases and J by 3 bases; unmatched bases: 5. The V gene's germline CDR1 is SGDLS and CDR2 YYNGEE. This CDR3 spans 15 amino acids. The DNA of the CDR3 is TGTGCCAGCAGCGTAGGGGGACTAGGCAGCTACGAGCAGTACTTC. Its protein is CASSVGGLGSYEQYF. Full variable domain (outside the CDR3, taken from reference TRBV9 and TRBJ2-7): DSGVTQTPKHLITATGQRVTLRCSPRSGDLSVYWYQQSLDQGLQFLIQYYNGEERAKGNILERFSAQQFPDLHSELNLSSLELGDSALYFCASSVGGLGSYEQYFGPGTRLTVT.

The chain joins TRBV6-5 to TRBJ2-5; 8 nucleotides align to TRBD1. The junction had 3 bases not matched to a gene; V was cut back by 5 bases and J by 1 base. This CDR3 has 14 residues. CDR1 and CDR2 (germline): MNHEY, SVGAGI. The CDR3 DNA sequence: TGTGCCAGCAGTCCGACAGGGGTCCAAGAGACCCAGTACTTC. This translates into CASSPTGVQETQYF.

The chain recombines TRBV28 with TRBJ1-6; D not certain. Per the germline V gene, CDR1 is MDHEN and CDR2 is SYDVKM. The CDR3 runs 15 residues. V lost 2 bases and J 7 bases, leaving 12 bases between the germline ends. The CDR3 sequence: CASSLTWGGNSPLHF. The CDR3, as DNA: TGTGCCAGCAGTTTAACATGGGGAGGGAATTCACCCCTCCACTTT.

The chain couples TRBV21-1 to TRBJ2-7; TRBD1 is the table's D call and was not checked against the DNA. TRBV21-1 is tagged as a pseudogene. This CDR3 has 20 residues. CDR3 DNA: TGTGCCAGCAGCAAAGTGGGAGGACAGGGTGGGCTTCATAGTTTCTACGAGCAGTACTTC. Its translation: CASSKVGGQGGLHSFYEQYF.

This chain connects TRBV5-1 to TRBJ2-2, with 8 bases that match TRBD2. The CDR3 covers 15 residues. The ends lost 5 bases at V and 7 bases at J; junction bases unmatched: 10. Germline V CDR1 and CDR2: SGHRS, YFSETQ. CDR3 coding DNA: TGCGCCAGCAGTGAAACCCCCGGGACTAGCGGGGAGCTGTTTTTT. Its translation: CASSETPGTSGELFF.

This clone was detected only once. The chain recombines TRBV5-1 with TRBJ2-1; D is possibly TRBD2 (5 bases). This CDR3 has 17 residues. Trimming left V 0 bases short and J 0 bases short, with 13 bases between. Germline assignment: CDR1 SGHRS and CDR2 YFSETQ. The CDR3, as DNA: TGCGCCAGCAGCTTGGCCGTCGGGGTAAGCTCCTACAATGAGCAGTTCTTC. Its protein is CASSLAVGVSSYNEQFF. The complete variable domain, with remaining parts taken from reference TRBV5-1 and TRBJ2-1, reads KAGVTQTPRYLIKTRGQQVTLSCSPISGHRSVSWYQQTPGQGLQFLFEYFSETQRNKGNFPGRFSGRQFSNSRSEMNVSTLELGDSALYLCASSLAVGVSSYNEQFFGPGTRLTVL.

The V call is TRBV6-6, the J call TRBJ2-1; perhaps TRBD2 as D (6 bases). In germline, CDR1 is MNHNY, CDR2 SVGAGI (reference sequence). The CDR3 is 15 amino acids. Trimming took off 4 bases at V and 8 bases at J, with 18 bases between the two ends. CDR3 bases: TGTGCCAGCAGTTCCCGCGGGATAAGGTACGATGAGCAGTTCTTC. Translating it yields CASSSRGIRYDEQFF.

The chain is built from TRBV5-1 and TRBJ1-4, with 7 bases lining up with TRBD1. Trimming removed 5 bases from V and 7 bases from J; junction bases left unmatched: 14. This CDR3 is built from 16 residues. The germline V gene has CDR1 SGHRS and CDR2 YFSETQ. CDR3 sequence: CASRKGAGRDPEKLFF. CDR3 bases: TGCGCCAGCAGAAAGGGGGCAGGGAGAGATCCTGAAAAACTGTTTTTT.

The chain uses TRBV19 and TRBJ1-2; TRBD1 agrees at 10 bases. The CDR3 is 16 amino acids. Looked up from germline, CDR1 is LNHDA and CDR2 is SQIVND (reference sequence). V lost 6 bases and J lost 4; bases outside the gene matches: 11. The DNA of the CDR3 is TGTGCCAGTAGGGGGACAGGGGCCCCTCTCGCCTATGGCTACACCTTC. Translated: CASRGTGAPLAYGYTF.

The chain employs TRBV18 and TRBJ1-1; the D gene is possibly TRBD1 (6 bases). The CDR3 consists of 16 residues. With 2 bases removed from V and 0 bases from J, the gap between germline ends came to 13 bases. The germline V gene has CDR1 KGHSH and CDR2 LQKENI. CDR3 loop: CASSPNRVVMNTEAFF. The CDR3 region has the DNA TGTGCCAGCTCACCAAACAGGGTGGTGATGAACACTGAAGCTTTCTTT.

The gene calls are TRBV15 and TRBJ2-7; perhaps TRBD2 as D (5 bases). V was pared by 1 base and J by 2 bases, with 12 bases between. Germline assignment: CDR1 LNHNV and CDR2 YYDKDF (reference sequence). This CDR3 comprises 15 residues. The DNA for the CDR3 is TGTGCCACCAGCAGAGGAGGAGCGGCAACCTACGAGCAGTACTTC. Protein product: CATSRGGAATYEQYF.

The J gene is TRBJ1-3, the V gene TRBV13; D is unclear. This CDR3 contains 15 residues. CDR1 and CDR2 (germline): PRHDT, FYEKMQ (reference sequence). V dropped 4 bases and J dropped 0 bases, with 10 bases sitting between them. CDR3 DNA sequence: TGTGCCAGCAGCTCTAGGTATCCCTCTGGAAACACCATATATTTT. Its translation is CASSSRYPSGNTIYF.

The chain employs TRBV28 and TRBJ1-1; 8 bases agree with TRBD1. This CDR3 contains 12 residues. Per the germline V gene, CDR1 is MDHEN and CDR2 is SYDVKM. V lost 10 bases and J lost 7; bases outside the gene matches: 8. CDR3 sequence reads: CATRTGYGEAFF. CDR3 nucleotide sequence: TGTGCCACCCGGACAGGGTACGGTGAAGCTTTCTTT. Filled out from reference TRBV28 and TRBJ1-1, the complete variable domain reads DVKVTQSSRYLVKRTGEKVFLECVQDMDHENMFWYRQDPGLGLRLIYFSYDVKMKEKGDIPEGYSVSREKKERFSLILESASTNQTSMYLCATRTGYGEAFFGQGTRLTVV.